This T cell receptor (beta chain) was captured in a study of blood T cell repertoires in COVID-19. In the study overall: COVID-19 samples collected from the United States, Italy and Spain covered acute and convalescent phases.

The CDR3 covers 18 residues. The germline CDR1 and CDR2 sequences are MDHEN and SYDVKM. V gave up 7 bases and J gave up 2 bases; unmatched junction bases: 17. In the authors' methods: Scientists estimated how many nucleated cells there were by amplifying reference gene primers. The method was immunoSEQ multiplex PCR; TCRdb's version includes in-frame clones alone and lacks a portion of them. V, J and clone size are taken as reported in that table, and D and trimming were inferred from the DNA itself. The top ten clones hold 3.1% of a sample with fewer than 300,000 clones, under 90% of them seen once.

Sequences were obtained from peripheral blood. The clonotype comes from a woman aged 18-29 years with acute or convalescent COVID-19. J is TRBJ1-2 and V is TRBV28; 9 nucleotides agree with TRBD1. Here the CDR3 reads CASNLPTGQGKTNYGYTF. The CDR3 region has the DNA TGTGCCAGCAACCTCCCCACGGGACAGGGCAAGACGAACTATGGCTACACCTTC.